The rows below give T cell receptor beta chains drawn from one sample of a study of brain T cells in children with intractable seizures. Here immunoSEQ multiplex PCR was the method, and the copy in TCRdb shows in-frame clones only, minus some. The sample has 340,000 or so clones, 93% seen once; the top ten hold 5% to 7%. The source material was peripheral blood, sampled approximately 5 months after surgery. These receptors came from a boy under two years old with tuberous sclerosis and intractable seizures. Both conserved end residues are trimmed from each CDR3. Some rows have no size entry. The others give once, few or many, or a class for an expanded clone.

V gene	clone size	J gene	CDR3 protein
TRBV19	-	TRBJ2-6	ASSIRGPSGANVLT
TRBV19	-	TRBJ1-1	ASRDRNTEAF
TRBV6-1	-	TRBJ2-7	ASSEVIAGVYEQY
TRBV30	once	TRBJ1-5	AWSVPAGPQPQH
TRBV18	once	TRBJ2-7	ASSPDSYEQY
TRBV7-8	-	TRBJ2-2	ASSFAGGSNTGELF
TRBV2	-	TRBJ2-2	ASSEADRGPGELF
TRBV5-4	-	TRBJ1-5	ASSLAGDHQPQH
TRBV10-3	-	TRBJ2-7	AISEKGEAYEQY
TRBV3-1/TRBV3-2	-	TRBJ1-2	ASSQRTGLSTNYGYT
TRBV13	-	TRBJ1-4	ASSFSRATNEKLF
TRBV6-5	few	TRBJ1-4	ASSYGTAEKLF
TRBV24-1	-	TRBJ1-5	ATSQGSEDQPQH
TRBV28	-	TRBJ2-3	ASSLPGLGALTDTQY
TRBV11-3	-	TRBJ2-2	ASSLMGPPNTGELF
TRBV5-4	-	TRBJ2-7	ASSGTAEQY
TRBV28	-	TRBJ2-1	ASSVSSGNNEQF
TRBV7-9	once	TRBJ2-3	ASSSGTRAQGATDTQY
TRBV18	-	TRBJ2-3	ASSTDRGVTDTQY
TRBV19	few	TRBJ1-6	ASSMIKGGSSPLH
TRBV24-1	-	TRBJ2-2	ATSDLLAGAGELF
TRBV4-2	-	TRBJ2-1	ASSQGGDSTF
TRBV7-9	-	TRBJ1-5	ASSQDSSNQPQH
TRBV30	-	TRBJ2-5	AWAGLAGGETQY
TRBV6-5	-	TRBJ2-7	ASSSEPGQGYEQY
TRBV18	-	TRBJ1-2	ASSPSQGTLNYGYT
TRBV2	-	TRBJ1-4	ASSDPGVKTNEKLF
TRBV24-1	-	TRBJ1-2	ATSDPRNPNYGYT
TRBV12-3/TRBV12-4	-	TRBJ1-1	ASIVLHTEAF
TRBV24-1	-	TRBJ2-7	ATSGGLARHEQY
TRBV5-1	-	TRBJ2-3	ASSLGPRWFTDTQY
TRBV28	few	TRBJ1-5	ASRIREGYQPQH
TRBV28	-	TRBJ1-1	ASSLVSPGGTEAF
TRBV9	-	TRBJ1-1	ASSSRTGGEDTEAF
TRBV5-1	-	TRBJ2-4	ASSPILAKNIQY
TRBV9	few	TRBJ1-5	ASSVDGTGLSNQPQH
TRBV7-7	-	TRBJ2-1	ASSPWRGTYNEQF
TRBV5-1	-	TRBJ2-2	ASSLRTDNTGELF
TRBV24-1	-	TRBJ2-2	ATSDPSSGTGELF
TRBV30	-	TRBJ1-1	AWSEGTGANTEAF
TRBV5-6	once	TRBJ2-1	ASSWAGDRASYNEQF
TRBV2	-	TRBJ2-7	ASRQGRAYEQY
TRBV5-4	-	TRBJ2-2	ASSPAGPPGTGELF
TRBV24-1	-	TRBJ2-3	ATSDWPLAPSTDTQY
TRBV13	-	TRBJ2-1	ASSPWGNEQF
TRBV5-8	-	TRBJ1-1	ASSPGMDRGLVTEAF
TRBV4-1	-	TRBJ2-7	ASSQEGYEQY